The rows below give T cell receptor beta chains drawn from one sample of a study of identical twins. MiXCR, applied by TCRdb to the 5' RACE reads, yields one record per CDR3 protein. The sample shows about 520,000 distinct CDR3 sequences, 20% to 25% of them seen only once. These records were also assigned to another study, of T cells expressing NK-cell markers.

The material sequenced was CD4+ T cells sorted from blood. The receptors come from a woman in her late teens or twenties in good health. CDR3s include the opening cysteine and the closing phenylalanine or tryptophan. Fields, in order: CDR3 protein, J gene, V gene.

cdr3_aa: CASSYSGPRTYGYTF
j_call: TRBJ1-2
v_call: TRBV6-5

cdr3_aa: CASSMYRLNQPQHF
j_call: TRBJ1-5
v_call: TRBV19

cdr3_aa: CSAQKALAGGMQYF
j_call: TRBJ2-3
v_call: TRBV20-1

cdr3_aa: CASTFTGTSGSFYNEQFF
j_call: TRBJ2-1
v_call: TRBV12-3/TRBV12-4

cdr3_aa: CASSLRHLLAEAFF
j_call: TRBJ1-1
v_call: TRBV12-3/TRBV12-4

cdr3_aa: CAISEGQPHTGELFF
j_call: TRBJ2-2
v_call: TRBV10-3

cdr3_aa: CASSKQGEDADTQYF
j_call: TRBJ2-3
v_call: TRBV4-3

cdr3_aa: CASRSGMSGVTEAFF
j_call: TRBJ1-1
v_call: TRBV5-6

cdr3_aa: CASSFAPGRQETQYF
j_call: TRBJ2-5
v_call: TRBV12-3/TRBV12-4

cdr3_aa: CAVSIQGYGYTF
j_call: TRBJ1-2
v_call: TRBV6-5

cdr3_aa: CASSPHRDGGVGEQFF
j_call: TRBJ2-1
v_call: TRBV4-3

cdr3_aa: CASSLSQGGTDTQYF
j_call: TRBJ2-3
v_call: TRBV12-3/TRBV12-4

cdr3_aa: CSASDFRATSTDTQYF
j_call: TRBJ2-3
v_call: TRBV20-1